Described below is a single T cell receptor beta chain sequence and its context. This sample is drawn from a study of blood T cells in healthy people across ages. Between the trimmed V and J ends, which lost 6 bases and 1 base, there was a span of 12 bases. The CDR3 runs 14 residues. Germline V gives CDR1 MDHEN, CDR2 SYDVKM. The use of a sample-barcoded 5' primer and a J-beta primer mix characterized a second PCR of about 6 to 11 cycles. One entry per CDR3 protein results from TCRdb running MiXCR on the 5' RACE reads. The table lists 850,000 to 1,000,000 distinct CDR3 sequences, under 50% of them singletons, with over 10% in the top ten.

The sequencing input was blood. This receptor was identified in a man under 40 in good health. The chain combines TRBV28 with TRBJ1-1; D not certain. Here the CDR3 DNA reads TGTGCCAGCAGACTAACTCGACAGAACACTGAAGCTTTCTTT. Residues: CASRLTRQNTEAFF.